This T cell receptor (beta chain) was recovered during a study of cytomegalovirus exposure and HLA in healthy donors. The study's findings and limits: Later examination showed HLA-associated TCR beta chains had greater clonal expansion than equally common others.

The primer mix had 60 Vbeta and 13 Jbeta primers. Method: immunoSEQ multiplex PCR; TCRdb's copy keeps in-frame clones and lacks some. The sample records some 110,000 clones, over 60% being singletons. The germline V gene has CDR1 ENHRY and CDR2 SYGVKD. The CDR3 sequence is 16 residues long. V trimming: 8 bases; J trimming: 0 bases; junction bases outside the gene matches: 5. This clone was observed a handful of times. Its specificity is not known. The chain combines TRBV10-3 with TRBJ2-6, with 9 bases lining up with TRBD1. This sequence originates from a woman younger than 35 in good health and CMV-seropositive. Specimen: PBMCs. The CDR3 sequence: CAIGGTGNSGANVLTF. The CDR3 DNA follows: TGTGCCATCGGCGGGACAGGGAACTCTGGGGCCAACGTCCTGACTTTC.